A selection of T cell receptor beta chains follows, all from one sample in a study of human T cells and chemical hapten exposure. Using its own MiXCR run on the RACE reads, TCRdb lists one record per CDR3 protein. The table lists 87,000 or so distinct CDR3 sequences, 9.6% of them singletons. The specimen comprised whole blood, sampled in connection with sensitization to the hapten diphenylcyclopropenone (DPC). These receptors were taken from a woman aged 40 to 50 with alopecia areata. Some clones in this sample may be carry-over from other donors' samples. The CDR3 runs from the conserved cysteine through the conserved F or W. Fields, in order: V gene, D gene, clone size, J gene, CDR3 DNA, CDR3 protein. D genes are given only for firm matches. The listing skips clone size in some rows; elsewhere it reads once, few, many or a size class.

TRBV12-3/TRBV12-4	-	few	TRBJ1-1	TGTGCCAGCAGTTTAAACGGGGACACTGAAGCTTTCTTT	CASSLNGDTEAFF
TRBV4-2	-	many	TRBJ2-5	TGTGCCAGCAGCCTCACCGCGAGCTCCGGGACAATCGGGGAGACCCAGTACTTC	CASSLTASSGTIGETQYF
TRBV6-2/TRBV6-3	-	few	TRBJ2-2	TGTGCCAGCAGTTACCCCCCTAACACCGGGGAGCTGTTTTTT	CASSYPPNTGELFF
TRBV2	-	many	TRBJ1-5	TGTGCCAGCAGTGAGTCAGGGGATTTCAATCAGCCCCAGCATTTT	CASSESGDFNQPQHF
TRBV5-1	-	many	TRBJ2-3	TGCGCCAGCAGCTTGGAGGGGCGCAAGGTCCCAGATACGCAGTATTTT	CASSLEGRKVPDTQYF
TRBV20-1	-	many	TRBJ2-7	TGCAGTGCTAGGGGCAGGGCCCACGAGCAGTACTTC	CSARGRAHEQYF
TRBV24-1	-	many	TRBJ2-1	TGTGCCACCGTAGAACTGGAGGGGGATGAGCAGTTCTTC	CATVELEGDEQFF
TRBV28	TRBD1	many	TRBJ2-7	TGTGCCAGCAGTCCCGCGACAGGGGCGCTAAACGAGCAGTACTTC	CASSPATGALNEQYF
TRBV6-5	-	-	TRBJ2-3	TGTGCCAGCAGCCCAATAGGAGATACGCAGTATTTT	CASSPIGDTQYF
TRBV12-3/TRBV12-4	TRBD1	many	TRBJ2-7	TGTGCCAGCAGTTCCCCGGGGACAGGGTACTACGAGCAGTACTTC	CASSSPGTGYYEQYF
TRBV5-6	-	many	TRBJ1-2	TGTGCCAGCAGCCCAACTAACTATGGCTACACCTTC	CASSPTNYGYTF
TRBV18	-	many	TRBJ2-1	TGTGCCAGCTCACTAGGTATTTACAATGAGCAGTTCTTC	CASSLGIYNEQFF
TRBV12-3/TRBV12-4	-	many	TRBJ1-1	TGTGCCAGCAGACGGCAGGGAAACACTGAAGCTTTCTTT	CASRRQGNTEAFF
TRBV30	-	few	TRBJ1-4	TGTGCCTGGAGTGTCCAGGGAAAACTGTTTTTT	CAWSVQGKLFF
TRBV27	-	-	TRBJ2-1	TGTGCCAGCGGGGGGGCAGCCTACAATGAGCAGTTCTTC	CASGGAAYNEQFF
TRBV2	TRBD2	many	TRBJ2-3	TGTGCCAGCAGCTGGACTAGCGGGGGATTAGATACGCAGTATTTT	CASSWTSGGLDTQYF
TRBV9	-	few	TRBJ2-6	TGTGCCAGCAGCGTAGAAGGGGCTGGGGCCAACGTCCTGACTTTC	CASSVEGAGANVLTF
TRBV5-6	-	-	TRBJ1-6	TGTGCCAGCAGCTCGGACGGCGGGGTTCTCATGAATTCACCCCTCCACTTT	CASSSDGGVLMNSPLHF
TRBV7-9	-	few	TRBJ1-2	TGTGCCACCCGAATCGCGGGCTCCTATGGCTACACCTTC	CATRIAGSYGYTF
TRBV11-3	-	-	TRBJ2-5	TGTGCCAGCAGCTTAGGAGGGGGCGCGGGGATAGAGACCCAGTACTTC	CASSLGGGAGIETQYF
TRBV6-5	TRBD2	many	TRBJ2-1	TGTGCCAGCAGCCTACTAGCGGGGGGATCTTACAATGAGCAGTTCTTC	CASSLLAGGSYNEQFF
TRBV4-1	TRBD1	-	TRBJ1-2	TGCGCCAGCAGCCAAGGGACAGGGGATCGGGGCTACACCTTC	CASSQGTGDRGYTF
TRBV12-3/TRBV12-4	-	many	TRBJ1-5	TGTGCCAGCAGCTTGAGTGGGGACAATCAGCCCCAGCATTTT	CASSLSGDNQPQHF
TRBV20-1	-	many	TRBJ2-7	TGCAGTGCGGAGGAGAGCTCCTACGAGCAGTACTTC	CSAEESSYEQYF
TRBV4-1	TRBD2	few	TRBJ2-3	TGCGCCAGCAGCCAAGAAAACCTAGCGGGGCCAGATACGCAGTATTTT	CASSQENLAGPDTQYF
TRBV7-2	TRBD1	many	TRBJ2-2	TGTGCCAGCAGCTTAATCCGCGGGCAGGGGGCGCGGACCGGGGAGCTGTTTTTT	CASSLIRGQGARTGELFF
TRBV11-2	-	many	TRBJ2-7	TGTGCCAGTAAAGATAGGTACGAGCAGTACTTC	CASKDRYEQYF
TRBV6-2/TRBV6-3	-	few	TRBJ2-5	TGTGCCAGCAGTCAGCACGGATCAGGAACCCAGTACTTC	CASSQHGSGTQYF
TRBV20-1	TRBD1	few	TRBJ1-1	TGCAGTGCTGCCGCCTGGACAGGGGTAACTGAAGCTTTCTTT	CSAAAWTGVTEAFF
TRBV28	TRBD1	-	TRBJ1-6	TGTGCCAGCGGGACAGGGGATTCACCCCTCCACTTT	CASGTGDSPLHF
TRBV3-1	TRBD2	many	TRBJ2-1	TGTGCCAGCAGCCAGGTTAGCGGGGGCCGGGATGAGCAGTTCTTC	CASSQVSGGRDEQFF
TRBV12-3/TRBV12-4	-	-	TRBJ2-3	TGTGCCAGCAGTTTATCACTGGGCCCAATAGAGAAGCACAGATACGCAGTGGATTTT	CASSLSLGPIEKHRYAVDF
TRBV4-2	TRBD1	few	TRBJ1-6	TGTGCCAGCAGCCAAGATGGTACAGGGGATAATTCACCCCTCCACTTT	CASSQDGTGDNSPLHF
TRBV5-1	TRBD1	few	TRBJ1-4	TGCGCCAGCAGCTTGTCCGGGACAGGCGATGAAAAACTGTTTTTT	CASSLSGTGDEKLFF
TRBV13	-	many	TRBJ1-2	TGTGCCAGCAGCTTCGCAGGGACTAACTATGGCTACACCTTC	CASSFAGTNYGYTF
TRBV4-3	-	many	TRBJ2-3	TGCGCCAGCAGCCAAGGACTGGCGCTGATAAGCACAGATACGCAGTATTTT	CASSQGLALISTDTQYF
TRBV20-1	TRBD2	few	TRBJ2-5	TGCAGTGCTAGAGACAACCACCGAAAACTAGCGGGGGGACCGGAGACCCAGTACTTC	CSARDNHRKLAGGPETQYF
TRBV6-6	-	-	TRBJ1-2	TGTGCCAGCAGCCATTTTCGCGATGGCTACACCTTC	CASSHFRDGYTF
TRBV28	-	few	TRBJ2-4	TGTGCCAGCAGTTTCGCAACAGGTCCTAACATTCAGTACTTC	CASSFATGPNIQYF
TRBV28	TRBD1	many	TRBJ1-2	TGTGCCAGCACCCCCGGACAGGGCTATGGCTACACCTTC	CASTPGQGYGYTF
TRBV14	TRBD1	-	TRBJ2-1	TGTGCCAGCAGCCAGCAGGACAGGGGGTTTGATGAGCAGTTCTTC	CASSQQDRGFDEQFF
TRBV7-2	TRBD1	many	TRBJ1-1	TGTGCCAGCAGCTCAACGGGACAGGGGGCGTTGGCTTTCTTT	CASSSTGQGALAFF
TRBV4-1	-	many	TRBJ1-6	TGCGCCAGCAGCCAAGACCAGGGTAATTCACCCCTCCACTTT	CASSQDQGNSPLHF
TRBV30	-	many	TRBJ1-2	TGTGCCTGGAGTGTACCCAGAGGCGGCTACACCTTC	CAWSVPRGGYTF
TRBV7-2	-	-	TRBJ1-3	TGTGCCAGCAGTAAACAGAGCAGCTCTGGAAACACCATATATTTT	CASSKQSSSGNTIYF
TRBV7-2	TRBD1	many	TRBJ1-1	TGTGCCAGCAGCCCCCGACAGGGAGTTGAAGCTTTCTTT	CASSPRQGVEAFF
TRBV29-1	TRBD1	-	TRBJ2-3	TGCAGCGTGGATCGGACAGGGCCTAGCACAGATACGCAGTATTTT	CSVDRTGPSTDTQYF
TRBV20-1	-	many	TRBJ2-7	TGCAGTGCTAGTGCCGATTCGGGATTGAGGCAGTACTTC	CSASADSGLRQYF
TRBV27	TRBD1	few	TRBJ1-2	TGTGCCAGCAGCCGACAGGGATCAAACTATGGCTACACCTTC	CASSRQGSNYGYTF
TRBV6-5	-	few	TRBJ2-7	TGTGCCAGCAGTTATTCGTTGGGGGACTACGAGCAGTACTTC	CASSYSLGDYEQYF
TRBV4-1	-	few	TRBJ1-6	TGCGCCAGCAGCCAGGTCGACGGCCGCCCCCTCCACTTT	CASSQVDGRPLHF
TRBV6-2/TRBV6-3	TRBD2	many	TRBJ2-1	TGTGCCAGCAGTTACGGGGGGGAGAAGTCCTACAATGAGCAGTTCTTC	CASSYGGEKSYNEQFF
TRBV24-1	TRBD1	many	TRBJ2-3	TGTGCCACCAGTGATACCCGACAGGGGACAGATACGCAGTATTTT	CATSDTRQGTDTQYF
TRBV29-1	-	few	TRBJ2-3	TGCAGCGTTGAGACGAGTTTTAGCACAGATACGCAGTATTTT	CSVETSFSTDTQYF